This is a list of T cell receptor beta chains from one sample in a study of T-cell reconstitution after alpha-beta-depleted transplantation in children. TCRdb fed the PCR reads into MiXCR, producing one record per CDR3 protein. The data contain around 450,000 distinct CDR3 sequences, roughly a tenth of them singletons. This material consisted of PBMCs, taken before TCRalphabeta/CD19-depleted stem cell transplant. The receptor set was obtained from a child under 10 years old with inherited bone marrow failure, due to receive a stem cell transplant. CDR3s include the opening cysteine and the closing phenylalanine or tryptophan. D genes are given only for firm matches. Clone sizes are given selectively: once, few, many, or a class where the clone is expanded.

clone size	V gene	J gene	D gene	CDR3 protein	CDR3 DNA
many	TRBV12-3/TRBV12-4	TRBJ1-2	TRBD1	CASSFGQGDTF	TGTGCCAGCAGTTTTGGGCAGGGGGACACCTTC
.	TRBV19	TRBJ2-1	.	CASSTPTRSSSYNEQFF	TGTGCCAGTAGTACCCCGACTAGGTCCAGCTCCTACAATGAGCAGTTCTTC
.	TRBV4-3	TRBJ1-2	.	CASSQDGGVGGYTF	TGCGCCAGCAGCCAAGATGGGGGGGTTGGTGGCTACACCTTC
few	TRBV20-1	TRBJ2-1	TRBD2	CSVTTSGTSLDEQFF	TGCAGTGTTACCACCTCCGGGACTAGCCTAGATGAGCAGTTCTTC
many	TRBV11-2	TRBJ2-5	.	CASSLKRTVPKLFQETQYF	TGTGCCAGCAGCTTAAAAAGGACAGTCCCGAAGCTATTTCAAGAGACCCAGTACTTC
.	TRBV7-9	TRBJ2-3	.	CASSFVGNTDTQYF	TGTGCCAGCAGCTTTGTGGGCAACACAGATACGCAGTATTTT
.	TRBV30	TRBJ2-2	TRBD1	CAWADRGSTGELFF	TGTGCCTGGGCTGACAGGGGGAGCACCGGGGAGCTGTTTTTT
many	TRBV20-1	TRBJ1-2	.	CSALVPADRGYTF	TGCAGTGCTCTAGTTCCCGCAGACAGGGGCTACACCTTC
many	TRBV27	TRBJ2-1	.	CASSLLSHPYNEQFF	TGTGCCAGCAGTTTATTGAGCCATCCATACAATGAGCAGTTCTTC
.	TRBV7-9	TRBJ1-1	.	CASSLWSGEGTEAFF	TGTGCCAGCAGCTTATGGTCGGGGGAGGGCACTGAAGCTTTCTTT
many	TRBV12-3/TRBV12-4	TRBJ2-7	TRBD2	CASNPSGGIGEQYF	TGTGCCAGCAACCCTAGCGGAGGAATTGGAGAGCAGTACTTC
few	TRBV27	TRBJ1-6	TRBD1	CASSSTGANSPLHF	TGTGCCAGCAGTTCCACAGGGGCCAATTCACCCCTCCACTTT
many	TRBV29-1	TRBJ2-5	.	CSVLDGPETQYF	TGCAGCGTCCTGGACGGTCCCGAGACCCAGTACTTC
few	TRBV19	TRBJ2-5	.	CASRGQGRQETQYF	TGTGCCAGTAGGGGCCAGGGGCGTCAAGAGACCCAGTACTTC
few	TRBV11-1	TRBJ1-2	TRBD1	CASSPPFRTGRVGNRYGYTF	TGTGCCAGCAGCCCACCCTTCAGGACAGGCCGGGTTGGTAACCGCTATGGCTACACCTTC
many	TRBV20-1	TRBJ2-1	.	CSASGGPTGPNEQFF	TGCAGTGCTTCAGGGGGGCCAACTGGACCCAATGAGCAGTTCTTC
many	TRBV5-1	TRBJ2-1	TRBD2	CASSVSGGLKEQFF	TGCGCCAGCAGCGTTAGCGGGGGGTTGAAGGAGCAGTTCTTC
many	TRBV20-1	TRBJ1-5	.	CSAREFLILPSNQPQHF	TGCAGTGCTAGAGAATTCCTCATTCTTCCTAGCAATCAGCCCCAGCATTTT
many	TRBV27	TRBJ2-3	.	CASSLLVGTDTQYF	TGTGCCAGCAGTTTATTGGTAGGCACAGATACGCAGTATTTT
many	TRBV27	TRBJ2-7	.	CASSYGLWAGEQYF	TGTGCCAGCAGTTACGGATTATGGGCAGGCGAGCAGTACTTC
few	TRBV11-2	TRBJ2-1	.	CASRPNTQFHEQFF	TGTGCCAGCAGACCCAACACACAGTTCCATGAGCAGTTCTTC
many	TRBV18	TRBJ2-7	TRBD2	CASSPRVAGRAYEQYF	TGTGCCAGCTCACCCCGGGTAGCGGGCCGCGCCTACGAGCAGTACTTC
many	TRBV27	TRBJ2-3	.	CASSLYALSTDTQYF	TGTGCCAGCAGTTTGTACGCCCTCAGCACAGATACGCAGTATTTT
many	TRBV5-1	TRBJ2-5	TRBD2	CASRREGLLYVTQYF	TGCGCCAGCCGCCGGGAGGGCCTATTATATGTGACCCAGTACTTC
.	TRBV4-2	TRBJ2-3	TRBD1	CASSHILGRGTGEGGCTDTQYF	TGTGCCAGCAGCCACATCCTGGGCCGGGGAACAGGGGAAGGCGGCTGCACAGATACGCAGTATTTT
.	TRBV20-1	TRBJ2-1	TRBD2	CSALQPSGSSYNEQFF	TGCAGTGCTTTACAACCTAGCGGGAGCTCCTACAATGAGCAGTTCTTC
few	TRBV5-1	TRBJ2-3	TRBD2	CASSSPKTSGTTDTQYF	TGCGCCAGCAGCTCCCCTAAGACTAGCGGGACCACAGATACGCAGTATTTT
many	TRBV7-2	TRBJ2-2	.	CASSLARGTISGELFF	TGTGCCAGCAGCTTAGCCAGGGGCACCATCTCCGGGGAGCTGTTTTTT